The TCR beta chain under discussion was sequenced for a study of CD8 T cells and mutated HIV epitopes (dated by TCRdb to about 2021). Context from the whole study: With the exception of one subject, all chronically infected subjects were antiretroviral therapy naive. The same epitope was not tested in every subject, and RF10 alone was examined in both acute and chronic HIV infection. Six to eight chronically and four acutely HIV-infected subjects were included in the cohort. TL10, KY11, RF10 and TY8 were used as the epitopes. Of about 150 subjects screened, the criteria for sorting epitope-specific T cells were met by only a subset. The study sequenced single-cell TCR alpha/beta chains of CD8+ T cells specific for non-adapted (NAE) and adapted (AE) forms of four HIV Nef epitopes.

This clonotype is identified as hyperexpanded (1% or more). No quality values exist for individual bases; no much larger clone is one base distant. Findings and caveats that apply to the study as a whole: Only the acutely infected subjects showed single-reactive CD8+ T cells, which suggests possible clonal selection between acute and chronic infection. Only cells that had both an alpha and a beta chain were included, and some wells contained multiple alpha and beta chain CDR3s. In chronic infection, the CD8+ TCR repertoires recognising the NAE and AE forms appeared to overlap almost completely, indicating largely cross-reactive clonotypes. Clonality of dual tetramer+ cells was higher in chronic subjects than in acute subjects (mean difference roughly 0.32), although the study did not have enough power to detect a significant difference. The authors acknowledged that the main limitations were the small number of subjects and how diverse the clinical presentations of those subjects were.

The time point label here, explained by the study, means: sampled during chronic HIV-1 infection. Peripheral blood mononuclear cells were isolated from leukapheresis or whole blood by Ficoll density gradient separation and then cryopreserved. Resting antigen-specific CD8+ T cells were identified by staining thawed PBMCs with HLA class I tetramers loaded with the NAE or AE epitope, without stimulation. A BD FACS Aria III was used to sort single CD8+ T cells into 96-well plates that contained lysis buffer. From the germline V gene, CDR1 is SGHAT and CDR2 is FQNNGV. Taken from cysteine to phenylalanine, the CDR3 has 14 residues. Just the 42-base CDR3 DNA is kept, in frame starting at base 1. Library creation used single-cell sequencing. Single-cell cDNA was generated with a method adapted from Smart-seq2 and MARS-Seq, using oligo-dT primers with well-specific UMIs and KAPA HiFi first-round PCR. Pooled first-round products underwent nested PCR with template-switch oligo forward primers and barcoded reverse primers specific to the TCR alpha and beta chains. Products were purified with AMPure XP, were indexed with TruSeq adapters, and were quantified with the KAPA Universal qPCR Library Quantification Kit. An Illumina MiSeq running 2x300 bp paired-end chemistry was used to sequence the TCR libraries. The paper's processing steps were these. Quality-filtered reads were demultiplexed to wells, mapped to the TCRA and TCRB loci, assigned to clonotypes with MiXCR, and analysed in VGAS. A modified version of the VDJfasta platform was used to deconvolute the TCR data. An analysis of CDR3 overlap between plates ruled out large-scale cross-plate contamination. Clonality was computed as one minus the ratio of unique productive CDR3s to total productive CDR3s. TCRdb itself trimmed the public reads at Q25 with fastp, ran MiXCR and retained productive beta chains. A single entry per CDR3 protein holds the most common genes and DNA from its merged rows. The V and J calls and clone size are TCRdb's, not the authors'. The record for this sample contains some 20 distinct CDR3 sequences.

Sequenced material: CD8+ T cells sorted from blood by dual tetramer staining, taken during chronic HIV-1 infection. Reading the label with the study, this specimen's cell subset or site is: cells binding both NAE and AE RF10 tetramers (cross-reactive), unstimulated. The origin of this receptor is a man aged 45-65 years with HIV-1 infection. The chain employs TRBV11-2 and TRBJ2-3; TRBD2 aligns with 9 central bases. The J call could be wrong; TRBJ2-7 is a better fit for the DNA end. The CDR3 region reads CASSPASGIYEQYF. The bases are TGTGCCAGCAGCCCGGCTAGCGGGATTTACGAGCAGTACTTC.